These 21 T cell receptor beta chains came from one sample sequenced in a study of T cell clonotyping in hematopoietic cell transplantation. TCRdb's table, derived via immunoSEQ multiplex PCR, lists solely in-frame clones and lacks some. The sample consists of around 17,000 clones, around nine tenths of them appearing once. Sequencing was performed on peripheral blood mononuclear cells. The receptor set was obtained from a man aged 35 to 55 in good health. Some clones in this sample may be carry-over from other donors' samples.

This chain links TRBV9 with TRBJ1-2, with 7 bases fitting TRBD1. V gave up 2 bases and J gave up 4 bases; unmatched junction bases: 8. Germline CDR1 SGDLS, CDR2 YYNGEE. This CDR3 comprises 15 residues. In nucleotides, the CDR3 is TGTGCCAGCAGCGTGGCCGGGACAGTCCTCTATGGCTACACCTTC. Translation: CASSVAGTVLYGYTF. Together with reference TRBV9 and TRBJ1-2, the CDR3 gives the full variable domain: DSGVTQTPKHLITATGQRVTLRCSPRSGDLSVYWYQQSLDQGLQFLIQYYNGEERAKGNILERFSAQQFPDLHSELNLSSLELGDSALYFCASSVAGTVLYGYTFGSGTRLTVV.

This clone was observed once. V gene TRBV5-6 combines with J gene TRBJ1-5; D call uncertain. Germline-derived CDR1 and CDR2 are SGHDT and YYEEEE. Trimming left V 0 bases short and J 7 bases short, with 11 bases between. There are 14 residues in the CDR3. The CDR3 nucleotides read TGTGCCAGCAGCTTGGTTGGGGAAGGGCAGCCCCAGCATTTT. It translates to CASSLVGEGQPQHF.

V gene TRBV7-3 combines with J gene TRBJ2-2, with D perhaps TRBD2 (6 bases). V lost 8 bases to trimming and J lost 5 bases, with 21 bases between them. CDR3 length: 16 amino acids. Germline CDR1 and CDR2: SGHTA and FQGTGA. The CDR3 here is CASAPGERVGTGELFF. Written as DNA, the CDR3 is TGTGCCAGCGCCCCGGGGGAGCGCGTAGGGACCGGGGAGCTGTTTTTT.

This CDR3 reads CASSGPHVVHTGELFF. In DNA, the CDR3 is TGTGCCAGCAGTGGTCCCCATGTGGTACACACCGGGGAGCTGTTTTTT. The genes are TRBV25-1 and TRBJ2-2; D call uncertain. Germline V gene lookup returns CDR1 MGHDK and CDR2 SYGVNS. V lost 4 bases, J lost 3 bases, and 15 bases lay in between. CDR3 length: 16 residues. Full variable domain (remainder filled in from reference TRBV25-1 and TRBJ2-2): EADIYQTPRYLVIGTGKKITLECSQTMGHDKMYWYQQDPGMELHLIHYSYGVNSTEKGDLSSESTVSRIRTEHFPLTLESARPSHTSQYLCASSGPHVVHTGELFFGEGSRLTVL.

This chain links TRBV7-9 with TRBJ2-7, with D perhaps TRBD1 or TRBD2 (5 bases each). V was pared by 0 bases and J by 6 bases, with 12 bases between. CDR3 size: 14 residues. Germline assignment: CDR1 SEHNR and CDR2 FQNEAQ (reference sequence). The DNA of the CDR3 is TGTGCCAGCAGCTTAGCGCGGGCAGGGACCGAGCAGTACTTC. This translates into CASSLARAGTEQYF.

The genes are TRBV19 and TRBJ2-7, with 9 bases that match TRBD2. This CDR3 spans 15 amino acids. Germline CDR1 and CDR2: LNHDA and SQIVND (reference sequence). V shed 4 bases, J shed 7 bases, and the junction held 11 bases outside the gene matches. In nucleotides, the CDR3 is TGTGCCAGTAGTAGGGGACTAGCTCGGGATCGGGAGCAGTACTTC. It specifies CASSRGLARDREQYF.

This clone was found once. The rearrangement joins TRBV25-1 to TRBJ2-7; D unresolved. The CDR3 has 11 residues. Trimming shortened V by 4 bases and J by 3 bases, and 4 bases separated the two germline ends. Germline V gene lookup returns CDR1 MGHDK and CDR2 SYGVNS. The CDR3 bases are TGTGCCAGCAGTGCATACTACGAGCAGTACTTC. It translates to CASSAYYEQYF.

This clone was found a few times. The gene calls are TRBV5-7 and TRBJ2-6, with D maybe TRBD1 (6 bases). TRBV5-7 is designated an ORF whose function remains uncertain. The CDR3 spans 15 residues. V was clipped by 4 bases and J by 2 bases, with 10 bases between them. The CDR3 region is CASSLRGPGANVLTF. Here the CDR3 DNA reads TGTGCCAGCAGCCTCAGGGGACCTGGGGCCAACGTCCTGACTTTC.

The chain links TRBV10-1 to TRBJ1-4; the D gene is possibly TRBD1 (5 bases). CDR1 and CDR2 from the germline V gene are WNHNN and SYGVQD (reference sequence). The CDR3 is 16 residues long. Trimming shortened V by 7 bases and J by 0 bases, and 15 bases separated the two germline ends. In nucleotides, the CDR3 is TGCGCCAGCACCGGGGCGGGGTCTGCAACTAATGAAAAACTGTTTTTT. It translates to CASTGAGSATNEKLFF.

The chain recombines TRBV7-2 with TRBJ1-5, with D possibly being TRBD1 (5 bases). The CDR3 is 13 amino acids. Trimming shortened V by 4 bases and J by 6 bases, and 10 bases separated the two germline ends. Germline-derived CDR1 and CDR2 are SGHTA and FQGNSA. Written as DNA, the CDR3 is TGTGCCAGCAGCTCAGGGTGGGGTCAGCCCCAGCATTTT. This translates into CASSSGWGQPQHF.

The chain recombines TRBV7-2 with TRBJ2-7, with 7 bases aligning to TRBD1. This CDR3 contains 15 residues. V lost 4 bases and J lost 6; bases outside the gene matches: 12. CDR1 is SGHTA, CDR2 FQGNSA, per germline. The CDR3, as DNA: TGTGCCAGCAGCTCCTTAGGGGGCGCCTGGGGCGAGCAGTACTTC. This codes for CASSSLGGAWGEQYF.

The CDR3 region is CASSGHPGNTIYF. CDR3 nucleotides: TGTGCCAGCAGTGGGCACCCTGGAAACACCATATATTTT. The chain carries TRBV2 and TRBJ1-3; no reliable D call. Germline V lookup: CDR1 SNHLY, CDR2 FYNNEI. Trimming removed 4 bases at V and 2 bases at J, with 6 bases between. The CDR3 covers 13 residues.

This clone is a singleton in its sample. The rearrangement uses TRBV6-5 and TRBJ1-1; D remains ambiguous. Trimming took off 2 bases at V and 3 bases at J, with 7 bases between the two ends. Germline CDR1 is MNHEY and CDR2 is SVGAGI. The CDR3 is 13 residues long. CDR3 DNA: TGTGCCAGCAGTTACAGGGCAGACACTGAAGCTTTCTTT. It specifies CASSYRADTEAFF.

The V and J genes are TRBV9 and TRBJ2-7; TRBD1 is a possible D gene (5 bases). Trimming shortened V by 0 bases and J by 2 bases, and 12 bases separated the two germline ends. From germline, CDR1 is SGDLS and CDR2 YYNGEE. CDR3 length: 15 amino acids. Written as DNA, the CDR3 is TGTGCCAGCAGCGTAGACCCAGGGTCCACCTACGAGCAGTACTTC. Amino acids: CASSVDPGSTYEQYF.

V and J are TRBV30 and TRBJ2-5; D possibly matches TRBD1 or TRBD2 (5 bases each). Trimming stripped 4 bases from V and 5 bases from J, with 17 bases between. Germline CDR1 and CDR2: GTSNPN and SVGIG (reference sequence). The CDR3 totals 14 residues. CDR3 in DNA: TGTGCCTGGACCCAGGGTAGCGCCTACGAGACCCAGTACTTC. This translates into CAWTQGSAYETQYF.

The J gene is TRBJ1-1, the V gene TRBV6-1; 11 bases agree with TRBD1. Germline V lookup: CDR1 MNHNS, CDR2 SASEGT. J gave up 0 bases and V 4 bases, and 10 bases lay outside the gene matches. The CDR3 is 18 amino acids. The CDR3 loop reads CASSGVGQGAAMNTEAFF. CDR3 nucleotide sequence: TGTGCCAGCAGTGGAGTAGGACAGGGGGCGGCCATGAACACTGAAGCTTTCTTT.

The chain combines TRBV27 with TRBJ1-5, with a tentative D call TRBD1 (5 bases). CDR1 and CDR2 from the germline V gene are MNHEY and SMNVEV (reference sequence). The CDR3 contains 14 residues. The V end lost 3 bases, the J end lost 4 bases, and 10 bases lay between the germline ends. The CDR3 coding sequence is TGTGCCAGCAGTTTCAGGGCTGGAAATCAGCCCCAGCATTTT. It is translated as CASSFRAGNQPQHF.

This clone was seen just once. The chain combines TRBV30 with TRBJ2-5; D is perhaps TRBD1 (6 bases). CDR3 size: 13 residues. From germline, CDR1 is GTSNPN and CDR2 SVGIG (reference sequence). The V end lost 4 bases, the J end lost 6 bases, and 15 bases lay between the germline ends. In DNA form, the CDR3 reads TGTGCCTGGAACGGACAGCGAGGAAAGACCCAGTACTTC. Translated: CAWNGQRGKTQYF.

CDR3 sequence: CASSVDPGIGNTIYF. CDR3 coding DNA: TGTGCCAGCAGCGTAGATCCGGGGATTGGAAACACCATATATTTT. The chain has TRBV9 and TRBJ1-3; D gene uncertain. Germline loops: CDR1 SGDLS, CDR2 YYNGEE. The CDR3 is 15 residues long. The V end lost 0 bases, the J end lost 3 bases, and 10 bases lay between the germline ends.

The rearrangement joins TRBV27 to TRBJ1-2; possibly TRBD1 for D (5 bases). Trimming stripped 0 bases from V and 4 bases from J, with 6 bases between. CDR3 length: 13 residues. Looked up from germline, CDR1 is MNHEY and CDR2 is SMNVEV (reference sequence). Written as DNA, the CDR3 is TGTGCCAGCAGTTTATCAGGGGCCTATGGCTACACCTTC. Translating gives CASSLSGAYGYTF.

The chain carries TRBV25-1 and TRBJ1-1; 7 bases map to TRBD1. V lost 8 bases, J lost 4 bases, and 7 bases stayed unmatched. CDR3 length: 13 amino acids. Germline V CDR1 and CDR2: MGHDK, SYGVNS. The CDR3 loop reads CASGESGGTEAFF. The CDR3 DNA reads TGTGCCAGCGGAGAGTCAGGGGGCACTGAAGCTTTCTTT.